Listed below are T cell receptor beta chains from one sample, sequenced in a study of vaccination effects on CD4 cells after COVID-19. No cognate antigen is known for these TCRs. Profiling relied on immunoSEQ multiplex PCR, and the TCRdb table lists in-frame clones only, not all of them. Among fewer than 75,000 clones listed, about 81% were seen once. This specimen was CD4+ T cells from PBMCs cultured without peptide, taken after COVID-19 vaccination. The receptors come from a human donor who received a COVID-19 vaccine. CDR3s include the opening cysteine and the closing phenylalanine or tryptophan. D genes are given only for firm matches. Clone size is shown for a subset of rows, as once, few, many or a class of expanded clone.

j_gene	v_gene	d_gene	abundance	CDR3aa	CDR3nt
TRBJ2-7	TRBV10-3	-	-	CAISDQTYEQYF	TGTGCCATCAGTGACCAAACCTACGAGCAGTACTTC
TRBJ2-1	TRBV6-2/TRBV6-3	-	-	CASSFRNEQFF	TGTGCCAGCAGTTTTCGGAATGAGCAGTTCTTC
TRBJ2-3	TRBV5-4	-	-	CASSSKDTDTQYF	TGTGCCAGCAGCTCAAAAGACACAGATACGCAGTATTTT
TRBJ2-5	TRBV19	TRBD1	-	CASSAQGAGETQYF	TGTGCCAGTAGTGCACAGGGGGCTGGGGAGACCCAGTACTTC
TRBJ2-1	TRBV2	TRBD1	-	CASSALTGYKQFF	TGTGCCAGCAGCGCTTTGACAGGGTACAAGCAGTTCTTC
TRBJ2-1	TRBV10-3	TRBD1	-	CAIKKGQGVDEQFF	TGTGCCATCAAAAAAGGACAGGGTGTGGATGAGCAGTTCTTC
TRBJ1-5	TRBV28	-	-	CASGGGGGPQPQHF	TGTGCCAGCGGCGGGGGCGGGGGGCCTCAGCCCCAGCATTTT
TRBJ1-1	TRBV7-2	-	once	CASSLVGITEAFF	TGTGCCAGCAGCTTAGTAGGGATCACTGAAGCTTTCTTT
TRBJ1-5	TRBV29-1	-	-	CSIGTDSNQPQHF	TGCAGCATCGGGACGGATAGCAATCAGCCCCAGCATTTT
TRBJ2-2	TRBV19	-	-	CASITPTARGSGELFF	TGTGCCAGTATTACCCCCACCGCGCGGGGTTCAGGGGAGCTGTTTTTT
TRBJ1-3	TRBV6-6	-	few	CASSFRGSGNTIYF	TGTGCCAGCAGTTTCCGGGGCTCTGGAAACACCATATATTTT
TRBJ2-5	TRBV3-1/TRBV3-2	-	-	CASSQALWGSQETQYF	TGTGCCAGCAGCCAAGCTCTGTGGGGATCTCAAGAGACCCAGTACTTC
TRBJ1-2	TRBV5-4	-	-	CASSLVGTALGGYTF	TGTGCCAGCAGCTTGGTGGGGACCGCACTCGGGGGCTACACCTTC
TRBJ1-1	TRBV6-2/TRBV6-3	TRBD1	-	CASSTLDRGRGFTEAFF	TGTGCCAGCAGTACCTTGGACAGGGGCCGCGGTTTCACTGAAGCTTTCTTT
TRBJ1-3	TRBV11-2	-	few	CASSLVSAGTGNTIYF	TGTGCCAGCAGCTTAGTATCAGCGGGGACTGGAAACACCATATATTTT
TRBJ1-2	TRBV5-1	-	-	CASSLGIYGYTF	TGCGCCAGCAGCTTGGGGATCTATGGCTACACCTTC
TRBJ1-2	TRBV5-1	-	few	CASSLATTGGYTF	TGCGCCAGCAGCCTGGCTACGACAGGTGGCTACACCTTC
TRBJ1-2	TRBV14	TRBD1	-	CASSQDWRGLDGYTF	TGTGCCAGCAGCCAAGATTGGAGGGGGCTTGATGGCTACACCTTC
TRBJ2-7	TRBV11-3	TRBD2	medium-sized	CASSTYSGSAQYF	TGTGCCAGCAGCACCTATAGCGGGAGCGCACAGTACTTC
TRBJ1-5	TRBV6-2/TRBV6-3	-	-	CASSYWDSLSNQPQHF	TGTGCCAGCAGTTACTGGGACTCACTTAGCAATCAGCCCCAGCATTTT
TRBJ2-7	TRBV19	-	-	CASSAREGGPTYEQYF	TGTGCCAGTAGTGCCCGAGAGGGGGGTCCCACCTACGAGCAGTACTTC
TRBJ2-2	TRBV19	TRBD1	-	CASSIQGARTGELFF	TGTGCCAGTAGTATACAGGGGGCGAGGACCGGGGAGCTGTTTTTT
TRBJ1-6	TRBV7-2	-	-	CASSLAVNFNSPLHF	TGTGCCAGCAGCTTAGCTGTGAATTTTAATTCACCCCTCCACTTT
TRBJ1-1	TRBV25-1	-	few	CASSELTGITEAFF	TGTGCCAGCAGTGAATTAACGGGAATTACTGAAGCTTTCTTT
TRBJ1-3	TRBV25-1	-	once	CASSEYILGFSGNTIYF	TGTGCCAGCAGTGAATATATTCTAGGGTTCTCTGGAAACACCATATATTTT
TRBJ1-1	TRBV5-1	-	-	CASSPQDSYTEAFF	TGCGCCAGCAGCCCCCAGGACAGCTACACTGAAGCTTTCTTT
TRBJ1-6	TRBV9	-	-	CASSVGQANSPLHF	TGTGCCAGCAGCGTAGGGCAGGCTAATTCACCCCTCCACTTT
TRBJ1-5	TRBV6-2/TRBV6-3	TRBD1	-	CASSYPRDRYSNQPQHF	TGTGCCAGCAGTTACCCACGGGACAGATATAGCAATCAGCCCCAGCATTTT
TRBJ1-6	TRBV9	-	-	CASSVQGVPPLHF	TGTGCCAGCAGCGTACAGGGAGTTCCACCCCTCCACTTT
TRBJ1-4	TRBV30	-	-	CAWRGPFSATNEKLFF	TGTGCCTGGAGGGGACCATTCTCCGCAACTAATGAAAAACTGTTTTTT
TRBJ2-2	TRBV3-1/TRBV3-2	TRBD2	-	CASSQRTSGDNTGELFF	TGTGCCAGCAGCCAGAGGACTAGCGGGGATAACACCGGGGAGCTGTTTTTT
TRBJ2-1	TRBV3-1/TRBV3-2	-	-	CASSQEVFRAPYNEQFF	TGTGCCAGCAGCCAAGAAGTTTTCAGGGCGCCATACAATGAGCAGTTCTTC
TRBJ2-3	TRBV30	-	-	CAWSPPGYARTDTQYF	TGTGCCTGGAGTCCCCCGGGCTACGCACGTACAGATACGCAGTATTTT
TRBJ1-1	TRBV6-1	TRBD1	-	CASSEAFRGPEAFF	TGTGCCAGCAGTGAAGCATTCAGGGGGCCTGAAGCTTTCTTT
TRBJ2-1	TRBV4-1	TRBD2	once	CASSQRLAAYNEQFF	TGCGCCAGCAGCCAACGGCTAGCGGCGTACAATGAGCAGTTCTTC
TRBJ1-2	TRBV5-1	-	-	CASSFGVQGTYGYTF	TGCGCCAGCAGCTTCGGCGTTCAGGGGACGTATGGCTACACCTTC
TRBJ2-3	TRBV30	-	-	CAWRQGTDTQYF	TGTGCCTGGAGACAGGGAACAGATACGCAGTATTTT
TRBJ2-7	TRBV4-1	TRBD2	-	CASSQGGLAGDGRHEQYF	TGCGCCAGCAGCCAGGGGGGACTAGCGGGAGATGGGCGGCACGAGCAGTACTTC